The TCR beta chain described here comes from a study of T cell changes during pregnancy in multiple sclerosis. Trimming removed 0 bases at V and 2 bases at J, with 12 bases between. Germline V gene lookup returns CDR1 SGHNT and CDR2 YYREEE (reference sequence). The CDR3 length is 15 residues. The repertoire was sequenced with immunoSEQ multiplex PCR; TCRdb's copy has only in-frame clones and lacks some. Of approximately 71,000 clones in the sample, about 92% are singletons; the top ten hold 1.2%. V is TRBV5-4 and J is TRBJ2-7; a weak D match, TRBD1 (5 bases). Here the sequenced sample was peripheral blood, taken in the third trimester of pregnancy. This receptor was obtained from a female donor with multiple sclerosis, enrolled in a pregnancy study. The CDR3 nucleotides are TGTGCCAGCAGCTTGGAAACCCGACAGACCTACGAGCAGTACTTC. Translated: CASSLETRQTYEQYF.